The 10 T cell receptor beta chains given below trace back to one sample, sequenced in a study of cytomegalovirus exposure and HLA in healthy donors. PCR amplification relied on 60 Vbeta primers (plus 13 Jbeta primers). TCRdb keeps only in-frame clones here, not all; method: immunoSEQ multiplex PCR. This table has 160,000 or so clones, 81% appearing once. The sample was PBMCs. Receptor source: a woman younger than 35 in good health and CMV-seropositive.

This chain links TRBV9 with TRBJ1-2, with 9 bases identical to TRBD1. The CDR3 totals 15 residues. CDR1 SGDLS and CDR2 YYNGEE come from the germline V gene. After removal of 3 bases from V and 7 bases from J, the junction contained 10 bases not matched to a gene. The chain's CDR3 is CASSGTGDVVGGYTF. CDR3 coding DNA: TGTGCCAGCAGCGGGACAGGGGACGTTGTGGGTGGCTACACCTTC.

The chain links TRBV7-9 to TRBJ2-3; weak D call: TRBD1 (5 bases). The germline gives CDR1 SEHNR, CDR2 FQNEAQ (reference sequence). CDR3 size: 14 residues. The V and J ends lost 2 bases and 2 bases respectively, with 8 bases between them. CDR3 sequence (DNA): TGTGCCAGCAGCTTATCGACAGACACAGATACGCAGTATTTT. This sequence encodes CASSLSTDTDTQYF.

The V and J genes are TRBV11-2 and TRBJ2-1; 8 bases match TRBD1. The CDR3 consists of 18 residues. J lost 0 bases, V lost 5 bases, and 12 bases had no gene match. From germline, CDR1 is SGHAT and CDR2 FQNNGV. This chain's CDR3 is CASSPTGAALSSYNEQFF. The CDR3 DNA follows: TGTGCCAGCAGCCCGACAGGGGCCGCCCTCAGCTCCTACAATGAGCAGTTCTTC.

The genes are TRBV19 and TRBJ1-5, with D uncertain. The V and J ends lost 0 bases and 4 bases respectively, with 7 bases between them. CDR1 and CDR2 (germline): LNHDA, SQIVND (reference sequence). This CDR3 has 14 amino acids. This chain's CDR3 is CASSIDGENQPQHF. CDR3 bases: TGTGCCAGTAGTATAGACGGAGAGAATCAGCCCCAGCATTTT.

This chain uses TRBV6-1 with TRBJ1-2, with D tentatively TRBD1 (5 bases). The CDR3 loop spans 14 amino acids. Germline assignment: CDR1 MNHNS and CDR2 SASEGT. The ends were cut back, 7 bases at V and 0 bases at J, with 12 bases in the middle. In nucleotides, the CDR3 is TGTGCCAGCACCAACACAGGCTCTAACTATGGCTACACCTTC. Translated: CASTNTGSNYGYTF.

The rearrangement links TRBV6-1 to TRBJ1-1; D possibly corresponds to TRBD1 (5 bases). There are 12 residues in the CDR3. Deletions cut 6 bases from V and 9 bases from J, with 14 bases between. The germline V gene encodes CDR1 MNHNS and CDR2 SASEGT. In nucleotides, the CDR3 is TGTGCCAGCAGCCTAACAGGAGTACAAGCTTTCTTT. Amino acids: CASSLTGVQAFF.

This clone came up once. This chain joins TRBV7-8 and TRBJ2-6; D ambiguous. The CDR3 has 13 amino acids. V gave up 2 bases and J gave up 3 bases, with 2 bases separating them. Germline CDR1 SGHVS, CDR2 FQNEAQ. The CDR3 DNA is TGTGCCAGCAGCTTATATGGGGCCAACGTCCTGACTTTC. This sequence encodes CASSLYGANVLTF.

The chain uses TRBV5-5 and TRBJ2-2; TRBD1 matches 8 bases. The CDR3 length is 16 residues. With 3 bases clipped from V and 10 bases from J, the junction kept 14 bases outside the gene matches. Germline V CDR1 and CDR2: SGHKS, YYEKEE (reference sequence). Written as DNA, the CDR3 is TGTGCCAGCAGCTCTCAGGGGGCCCCTCCACCGGCGGAGCTGTTTTTT. This codes for CASSSQGAPPPAELFF.

This clone was seen a few times. The J gene is TRBJ1-4, the V gene TRBV5-6; D not certain. V shed 4 bases and J shed 0 bases, with 13 bases lying between them. Germline CDR1 SGHDT, CDR2 YYEEEE. CDR3 length equals 16 residues. The CDR3 DNA is TGTGCCAGCAGCGAGTTTGGGCTTGCAACTAATGAAAAACTGTTTTTT. Residues: CASSEFGLATNEKLFF. The full variable domain, its missing parts supplied by reference TRBV5-6 and TRBJ1-4, is DAGVTQSPTHLIKTRGQQVTLRCSPKSGHDTVSWYQQALGQGPQFIFQYYEEEERQRGNFPDRFSGHQFPNYSSELNVNALLLGDSALYLCASSEFGLATNEKLFFGSGTQLSVL.

The rearrangement joins TRBV28 to TRBJ2-5, with 8 bases identical to TRBD2. Germline V gene lookup returns CDR1 MDHEN and CDR2 SYDVKM. The CDR3 extends over 14 amino acids. With V trimmed by 2 bases and J by 5 bases, 4 bases remained unmatched. CDR3 residues: CASSLRGGVETQYF. DNA for the CDR3: TGTGCCAGCAGTTTACGGGGGGGGGTGGAGACCCAGTACTTC. Full variable domain (missing parts from reference TRBV28 and TRBJ2-5): DVKVTQSSRYLVKRTGEKVFLECVQDMDHENMFWYRQDPGLGLRLIYFSYDVKMKEKGDIPEGYSVSREKKERFSLILESASTNQTSMYLCASSLRGGVETQYFGPGTRLLVL.